Included here is one T cell receptor (beta chain) sequence, with context. The data derive from a study of T cells in narcolepsy. Profiled with immunoSEQ multiplex PCR; TCRdb holds only in-frame clones, not every one. The sample shows around 35,000 clones, 82% of them seen only once. In germline, CDR1 is MNHEY, CDR2 SMNVEV (reference sequence). V lost 4 bases to trimming and J lost 1 base; unmatched junction nucleotides: 6. The CDR3 loop spans 16 amino acids. The TCR sequence derives from a human donor with narcolepsy. The rearrangement links TRBV27 to TRBJ1-1, with TRBD1 identical over 10 bases. Sequenced sample: CD45RA- memory CD4+ T cells from PBMCs. The CDR3 DNA reads as TGTGCCAGCAGTTCCGGACAGGGGGGATGGAACACTGAAGCTTTCTTT. The encoded protein is CASSSGQGGWNTEAFF.